The T cell receptor (beta chain) under discussion was sequenced for a study of vaccination effects on CD4 cells after COVID-19. Study-level results: Clones from infection and from vaccination both contracted markedly late after vaccination.

Viral peptide pools were used in the ViraFEST assay to expand antigen-specific CD4+ T cells, and sequencing came afterward. Following an approximately ten-day culture, CD4+ T cells were purified. Participants each got two BNT162b2 or mRNA-1273 vaccine doses. Vaccinated participants had no history of SARS-CoV-2 infection and tested negative for nucleocapsid antibodies. Libraries were prepared by immunoSEQ multiplex PCR; TCRdb keeps only in-frame clonotypes and omits some of them. The sample lists under 80,000 clones, 73% occurring once. As for this clone: Its antigen is as yet unknown.

V lost 3 bases to trimming and J lost 1 base, with 18 bases between them. The CDR3 has 18 amino acids. The specimen was CD4+ T cells from PBMCs cultured with HCoV-229E spike peptides, collected after COVID-19 vaccination. The origin of this receptor is a human donor who received a COVID-19 vaccine. This chain connects TRBV23-1 to TRBJ2-2, with a possible D match to TRBD1 (6 bases). TRBV23-1 belongs to the ORF category, with a function that is uncertain. CDR3 nucleotide sequence: TGCGCCAGCAGTCATTCTGGGCCGGGACAAAGGAACACCGGGGAGCTGTTTTTT. Protein sequence: CASSHSGPGQRNTGELFF.